The entry below describes one T cell receptor (beta chain). This sample is drawn from a study of CD8 T cells in Susac syndrome. Random hexamers were used to reverse transcribe an amount of about 0.45 to 1 ug RNA. immunoSEQ multiplex PCR amplified TCR beta CDR3 across 54 Vbeta, 13 Jbeta. MiXCR, run by TCRdb on the immunoSEQ multiplex PCR reads, gives a single entry per CDR3 protein. The data contain about 60,000 distinct CDR3 sequences, 85% to 95% of them singletons. The sequenced target, TCR beta, came from blood CD8+ and CD4+ T cells. Controls matched for age and sex were healthy donors. TEMRA cells were FACS-enriched, with CD8+ and CD4+ T cells isolated negatively. The CDR3 runs 13 residues. The ends were cut back, 1 base at V and 6 bases at J, with 11 bases in the middle. Germline V CDR1 and CDR2: SGHRS, YFSETQ.

This receptor was taken from a human donor in good health. Sequencing input: CD8+ T cells from PBMCs. The chain carries TRBV5-1 and TRBJ2-7; maybe TRBD1 (5 bases). The CDR3, as DNA: TGCGCCAGCAGCTTGAGGGGCAACGGCGAGCAGTACTTC. Its protein is CASSLRGNGEQYF.